This is a list of T cell receptor beta chains from one sample in a study of vaccination and CD4 T cells after COVID-19. TCRdb re-analysed the PCR reads in MiXCR, keeping a single row per CDR3 protein. In the table there are around 9,800 distinct CDR3 sequences, roughly 51% of which are singletons. Their specific antigens are unknown. Sequenced sample: CD4+ T cells from blood, cultured in vitro. Receptor source: a human donor who had recovered from COVID-19. CDR3s leave out the opening cysteine and the closing phenylalanine or tryptophan. Each record gives: J gene, V gene, CDR3 protein.

j_gene: TRBJ1-2
v_gene: TRBV6-2/TRBV6-3
CDR3aa: ASSYGVSYGYT

j_gene: TRBJ1-5
v_gene: TRBV6-1
CDR3aa: ASRLKGTGVHSNQPQH

j_gene: TRBJ1-2
v_gene: TRBV29-1
CDR3aa: SVDPPSGAAYGYT

j_gene: TRBJ1-5
v_gene: TRBV11-3
CDR3aa: ASSLGQGRDQPQH

j_gene: TRBJ1-3
v_gene: TRBV18
CDR3aa: ASSPYEGSENTIY

j_gene: TRBJ1-2
v_gene: TRBV7-2
CDR3aa: ASSLNRDYGYT

j_gene: TRBJ2-7
v_gene: TRBV6-1
CDR3aa: ASTRGTASYEQY

j_gene: TRBJ1-1
v_gene: TRBV6-1
CDR3aa: ASSATFGTEAF

j_gene: TRBJ2-5
v_gene: TRBV12-3/TRBV12-4
CDR3aa: ASSSSAQETQY

j_gene: TRBJ1-1
v_gene: TRBV6-5
CDR3aa: ASSYSSGLGNTEAF

j_gene: TRBJ2-5
v_gene: TRBV27
CDR3aa: ASSPAGRTQETQY

j_gene: TRBJ1-2
v_gene: TRBV4-2
CDR3aa: ASSQENVRYGYT

j_gene: TRBJ2-2
v_gene: TRBV19
CDR3aa: ASSPRVSGELF

j_gene: TRBJ1-1
v_gene: TRBV6-2/TRBV6-3
CDR3aa: ASSTGAGTEAF

j_gene: TRBJ1-2
v_gene: TRBV5-4
CDR3aa: ASSLTGSRGYT

j_gene: TRBJ1-1
v_gene: TRBV4-1
CDR3aa: ASSPGLRGTEAF

j_gene: TRBJ1-4
v_gene: TRBV6-1
CDR3aa: ASRGPQGEKLF

j_gene: TRBJ1-2
v_gene: TRBV5-8
CDR3aa: ASSPPGPYYGYT

j_gene: TRBJ2-3
v_gene: TRBV25-1
CDR3aa: ASSEQSGPDTQY

j_gene: TRBJ2-6
v_gene: TRBV7-2
CDR3aa: ASSLGSGANVLT

j_gene: TRBJ1-5
v_gene: TRBV15
CDR3aa: ATSSPRHFSNQPQH

j_gene: TRBJ1-1
v_gene: TRBV19
CDR3aa: ASSMDRRVNTEAF

j_gene: TRBJ1-1
v_gene: TRBV11-3
CDR3aa: ASSPINRGNTEAF

j_gene: TRBJ1-2
v_gene: TRBV27
CDR3aa: ASRPAGSGGYT

j_gene: TRBJ2-2
v_gene: TRBV28
CDR3aa: ASSLQGSGELF

j_gene: TRBJ1-2
v_gene: TRBV7-8
CDR3aa: ASSSGGGLRGYT

j_gene: TRBJ2-2
v_gene: TRBV11-3
CDR3aa: ASSTRPDTGELF

j_gene: TRBJ2-3
v_gene: TRBV20-1
CDR3aa: SARATDRFSSTDTQY

j_gene: TRBJ1-1
v_gene: TRBV6-2/TRBV6-3
CDR3aa: ASSYDRNTEAF

j_gene: TRBJ2-6
v_gene: TRBV7-6
CDR3aa: ASSQRRALGANVLT

j_gene: TRBJ1-1
v_gene: TRBV7-8
CDR3aa: ASSLDRGAEAF

j_gene: TRBJ2-5
v_gene: TRBV10-1
CDR3aa: ASSESGPCQETQY

j_gene: TRBJ1-5
v_gene: TRBV10-3
CDR3aa: AIRRDSNQPQH

j_gene: TRBJ2-7
v_gene: TRBV20-1
CDR3aa: SASGGLPGYEQY

j_gene: TRBJ1-5
v_gene: TRBV28
CDR3aa: ASRRQGFLRPQH

j_gene: TRBJ2-1
v_gene: TRBV7-2
CDR3aa: ASSLKEGGPGEQF

j_gene: TRBJ1-2
v_gene: TRBV12-3/TRBV12-4
CDR3aa: ASTQTPNYGYT

j_gene: TRBJ2-7
v_gene: TRBV28
CDR3aa: ASSPSGGRLQY